The T cell receptor beta chain described here comes from a study of shared clonotypes between healthy human individuals. Study-wide results and caveats: Clonotype sharing among donors, it was expected, would be affected by sequencing depth. A limitation of the genetic and exposure-history diversity represented arose from few donors.

V lost 6 bases to trimming and J lost 4 bases, with 12 bases between them. This CDR3 has 14 amino acids. Per the germline V gene, CDR1 is KGHSH and CDR2 is LQKENI. Researchers ran the assay at a deep level. PCR replicates from unsorted PBMC used approximately 0.3 ug DNA, and this amount was about 30,000 T cell genomes. Measured with immunoSEQ multiplex PCR; TCRdb has only the in-frame clones, and not every one. The data show hundreds of thousands of clones, with 60% to 85% seen just once and over 10% held by the top ten. The sample holds a few counts of this clone. Its antigen is unknown. This rearrangement joins TRBV18 to TRBJ1-4; D gene uncertain. This TCR derives from a woman aged 35 to 49 in good health. Some clones in this sample may be carry-over from other donors' samples. Sequenced material: PBMCs. CDR3: CASSSTEVNEKLFF. In nucleotides, the CDR3 is TGTGCCAGCTCTTCTACGGAGGTTAATGAAAAACTGTTTTTT.